The entry below gives a single T cell receptor (beta chain) sequence along with its context. These data belong to a study of blood T cell repertoires in COVID-19. About the study: Acute-phase and convalescent COVID-19 samples originated in the United States, Italy and Spain.

V shed 7 bases, J shed 0 bases, and the junction held 3 bases outside the gene matches. This CDR3 contains 13 residues. Germline-derived CDR1 and CDR2 are SQVTM and ANQGSEA. The assay was immunoSEQ multiplex PCR, and TCRdb's table has in-frame clones only and misses some. Of more than 150,000 clones listed, more than 80% are singletons. Input material: peripheral blood. The chain employs TRBV29-1 and TRBJ1-1; 9 bases match TRBD1. The receptor was isolated from a human donor in a cohort sampled during active COVID-19. CDR3 loop: CSGGTGMNTEAFF. CDR3 sequence (DNA): TGCAGCGGGGGGACAGGGATGAACACTGAAGCTTTCTTT.